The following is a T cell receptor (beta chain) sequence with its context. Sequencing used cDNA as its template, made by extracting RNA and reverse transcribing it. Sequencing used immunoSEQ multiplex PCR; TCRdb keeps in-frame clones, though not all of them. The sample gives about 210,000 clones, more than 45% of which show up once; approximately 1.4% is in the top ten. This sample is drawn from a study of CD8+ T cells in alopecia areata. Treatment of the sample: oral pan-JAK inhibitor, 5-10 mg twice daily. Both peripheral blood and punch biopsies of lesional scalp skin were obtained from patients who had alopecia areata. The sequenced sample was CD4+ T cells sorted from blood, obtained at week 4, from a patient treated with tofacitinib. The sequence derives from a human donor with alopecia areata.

The CDR3 nucleotides read TGTGCCAGCAGTTATCGCCCCTTCTCCTACAATGAGCAGTTCTTC. Its protein product is CASSYRPFSYNEQFF. The rearrangement joins TRBV6-5 to TRBJ2-1; D is uncertain. Trimming stripped 3 bases from V and 0 bases from J, with 9 bases between. The CDR3 sequence is 15 residues long. Per the germline V gene, CDR1 is MNHEY and CDR2 is SVGAGI.